Below are 19 T cell receptor beta chains sequenced from a single sample in a study of CD8+CD57+ T cells in acquired aplastic anemia. Profiling of TCR beta VDJ combinations and CDR3 sequences used genomic DNA as template. MiXCR was run by TCRdb on the reads, yielding one entry per CDR3 protein. The sample consists of about 150,000 distinct CDR3 sequences, about 52% of them appearing once. It was patients with CD8+CD57+ cell expansion by flow cytometry who were chosen for sequencing. The sequenced sample consisted of sorted CD4+, CD8+, or CD8+CD57+ T cells (not recorded which) from PBMCs. These receptors were collected from a human donor with aplastic anemia.

DNA of the CDR3: TGCAGCGGGGGAACACAAGAGACCCAGTACTTC. Its translation: CSGGTQETQYF. The chain couples TRBV29-1 to TRBJ2-5, with D unresolved. This CDR3 region has 11 residues. The V and J ends lost 7 bases and 2 bases respectively, with 8 bases between them. Looked up from germline, CDR1 is SQVTM and CDR2 is ANQGSEA.

At least ten counts were recorded for this clonotype. V gene TRBV7-9 combines with J gene TRBJ2-5, with 7 nucleotides matching TRBD2. CDR1 SEHNR and CDR2 FQNEAQ come from the germline V gene (reference sequence). V was clipped by 4 bases and J by 2 bases; unmatched bases: 4. The CDR3 length is 14 residues. The DNA for the CDR3 is TGTGCCAGCAGCTCGGGGGGAGGGCAAGAGACCCAGTACTTC. It encodes CASSSGGGQETQYF.

This clonotype was recorded once. This sequence joins TRBV6-1 and TRBJ1-1; D unclear. Germline lookup yields CDR1 MNHNS and CDR2 SASEGT. The CDR3 consists of 14 residues. With 8 bases removed from V and 1 base from J, the gap between germline ends came to 14 bases. The CDR3 region has the DNA TGTGCCAGCGGCCAGAGAGCCGGGAACACTGAAGCTTTCTTT. It is translated as CASGQRAGNTEAFF.

This chain connects TRBV5-8 to TRBJ2-5; tentatively, D is TRBD2 (6 bases). Trimming removed 2 bases at V and 5 bases at J, with 16 bases between. The CDR3 contains 15 residues. Germline lookup yields CDR1 SGHTS and CDR2 YDEGEE. The CDR3 region is CASSLGPGEMETQYF. The DNA of the CDR3 is TGTGCCAGCAGCTTAGGACCGGGGGAGATGGAGACCCAGTACTTC.

Notes on this clonotype: A much larger clone differs from this one at a single base, so this may be a read error. The rearrangement links TRBV14 to TRBJ1-4; TRBD1 is a possible D gene (5 bases). The length of the CDR3 is 14 residues. Trimming removed 1 base from V and 7 bases from J, with 10 bases in between. CDR1 is SGHDN, CDR2 FVKESK, per germline. This chain's CDR3 is CASSQGGLCEKLFF. The CDR3, as DNA: TGTGCCAGCAGCCAAGGGGGGTTATGTGAAAAACTGTTTTTT.

This clonotype was detected ten times or more. This chain joins TRBV7-6 and TRBJ2-3; D uncertain. CDR1 is SGHVS and CDR2 is FNYEAQ in the germline V gene. The CDR3 is 16 residues long. V lost 3 bases and J 0 bases, leaving 13 bases between the germline ends. CDR3 sequence: CASSFPPSESTDTQYF. DNA of the CDR3: TGTGCCAGCAGCTTCCCCCCCAGCGAAAGCACAGATACGCAGTATTTT.

The J gene is TRBJ2-3, the V gene TRBV25-1, with 13 bases aligning to TRBD2. This CDR3 comprises 18 residues. V shed 5 bases and J 0 bases; nucleotides not matched to a gene: 8. Germline V gene sequence: CDR1 MGHDK, CDR2 SYGVNS. The CDR3 nucleotides read TGTGCCAGCAGTCTAGGACTAGCGGGGGCCTACAGCACAGATACGCAGTATTTT. Translated: CASSLGLAGAYSTDTQYF.

This clonotype has just one count. This chain uses TRBV19 with TRBJ2-2; TRBD2 agrees at 13 bases. CDR1 is LNHDA and CDR2 is SQIVND in the germline V gene (reference sequence). This CDR3 spans 16 amino acids. Unmatched junction bases numbered 7, after V lost 7 bases and J lost 5 bases. CDR3 bases: TGTGCCAGTATTGGGACTAGCGGGGAGGAAACCGGGGAGCTGTTTTTT. Residues: CASIGTSGEETGELFF. Using reference TRBV19 and TRBJ2-2 for the parts outside the CDR3, the full variable domain is DGGITQSPKYLFRKEGQNVTLSCEQNLNHDAMYWYRQDPGQGLRLIYYSQIVNDFQKGDIAEGYSVSREKKESFPLTVTSAQKNPTAFYLCASIGTSGEETGELFFGEGSRLTVL.

This clonotype was picked up many times. V is TRBV4-2 and J is TRBJ2-1, with D tentatively TRBD1 (5 bases). This CDR3 has 15 amino acids. V was pared by 3 bases and J by 0 bases, with 9 bases between. CDR1 and CDR2 from the germline V gene are LGHNA and YNFKEQ. CDR3 loop: CASSQGDSSYNEQFF. As DNA, the CDR3 is TGTGCCAGCAGCCAGGGTGACAGCTCCTACAATGAGCAGTTCTTC.

This clonotype turned up a few times. The CDR3 coding sequence is TGTGCCAGCAGTCGGGGGGGGCGAGGTGAGCAGTACTTC. Translating gives CASSRGGRGEQYF. The rearrangement links TRBV12-3 or TRBV12-4 to TRBJ2-7; 8 nucleotides match TRBD2. With V trimmed by 5 bases and J by 7 bases, 7 bases remained unmatched. This CDR3 region has 13 residues.

The J gene is TRBJ1-4, the V gene TRBV12-3 or TRBV12-4, with D possibly being TRBD1 (6 bases). V was cut by 5 bases and J by 7 bases, with 17 bases left in between. The CDR3 is 15 residues long. The CDR3 nucleotides read TGTGCCAGCAGTCCAGGACAGTTGGAACGTGAAAAACTGTTTTTT. It is translated as CASSPGQLEREKLFF.

This clonotype was detected many times. The chain has TRBV11-2 and TRBJ2-7, with D perhaps assigned TRBD1 or TRBD2 (5 bases each). The germline V gene encodes CDR1 SGHAT and CDR2 FQNNGV. There are 18 residues in the CDR3. Deletions cut 4 bases from V and 0 bases from J, with 22 bases between. The CDR3 DNA reads TGTGCCAGCAGCTCGTCCGGGACGGCTGACCGTCCCTCCTACGAGCAGTACTTC. Protein product: CASSSSGTADRPSYEQYF.

This clonotype has only a few counts. This chain joins TRBV7-8 and TRBJ2-2; maybe TRBD1 (6 bases). Germline V CDR1 and CDR2: SGHVS, FQNEAQ. Trimming stripped 5 bases from V and 5 bases from J, with 9 bases between. CDR3 length equals 13 residues. CDR3 bases: TGTGCCAGCAGCACCCAGGGGACCGGGGAGCTGTTTTTT. As protein: CASSTQGTGELFF.

The chain has TRBV25-1 and TRBJ1-6, with 7 bases identical to TRBD1. The CDR3 is made up of 14 amino acids. The V gene end was trimmed by 2 bases and the J gene end by 11 bases; junction bases not matched to a gene: 6. Germline values: CDR1 MGHDK, CDR2 SYGVNS. The CDR3 loop is CASSERQGPAPLHF. CDR3 DNA sequence: TGTGCCAGCAGTGAACGACAGGGCCCTGCACCCCTCCACTTT.

The CDR3 bases are TGTGCCAGCAGTTACGACAGGGGACGGGGTCAGCCCCAGCATTTT. Protein product: CASSYDRGRGQPQHF. This sequence joins TRBV6-2 or TRBV6-3 and TRBJ1-5; TRBD1 matches 8 bases. Germline V lookup: CDR1 MNHEY, CDR2 SVGEGT. The CDR3 is 15 amino acids. The V segment lost 2 bases and the J segment 6 bases; nucleotides outside the gene matches: 6.

This sequence joins TRBV24-1 and TRBJ1-2, with 8 bases lining up with TRBD1. The V gene's germline CDR1 is KGHDR and CDR2 SFDVKD. The V segment lost 9 bases and the J segment 9 bases; nucleotides outside the gene matches: 8. This CDR3 spans 12 amino acids. The CDR3, as DNA: TGTGCCACCCTTACCAGGGGGCAGTGCTACACCTTC. It is translated as CATLTRGQCYTF.

The genes are TRBV2 and TRBJ1-1; the match to TRBD1 covers 7 bases. The CDR3 has 12 residues. CDR1 SNHLY and CDR2 FYNNEI come from the germline V gene. V was pared by 7 bases and J by 14 bases, with 13 bases of the junction left unmatched. The CDR3, as DNA: TGTGCCAGCACCACACTCGACAGGGTAGTATTCTTT. Translated: CASTTLDRVVFF.

This clonotype has ten or more counts. This chain uses TRBV4-3 with TRBJ2-1; D not resolved. V lost 4 bases and J 3 bases, leaving 10 bases between the germline ends. The CDR3 loop spans 14 amino acids. Germline CDR1 reads LGHNA; CDR2 reads YSLEER. For the CDR3, the DNA is TGCGCCAGCAGCCGAGATGATAACTACAATGAGCAGTTCTTC. As protein: CASSRDDNYNEQFF.

This clonotype showed up just once. At one boundary the junction diverges from the germline segment, which might be a read error. The chain couples TRBV7-3 to TRBJ1-2; D is perhaps TRBD1 (6 bases). The CDR3 runs to 13 residues. Germline CDR1 SGHTA, CDR2 FQGTGA. The CDR3 coding sequence is TGCGCCAGCAGCCCTGCCGGACAGTATGGCTACACCTTC. This encodes CASSPAGQYGYTF.